This T cell receptor beta chain was identified in a study of cytomegalovirus exposure and HLA in healthy donors. It was with 60 Vbeta and 13 Jbeta primers that the PCR ran. Profiled with immunoSEQ multiplex PCR; TCRdb holds only in-frame clones, not every one. Of about 140,000 clones in the sample, about four fifths are singletons; the top ten hold 2% to 2.5%. CDR1 is SGHRS and CDR2 is YFSETQ in the germline V gene. The CDR3 loop spans 12 amino acids. Trimming took 0 bases from V and 6 from J, leaving 6 bases between them. The chain employs TRBV5-1 and TRBJ1-1; maybe TRBD1 (6 bases). This clonotype was obtained from a man younger than 40 in good health and CMV-seronegative. Input material: PBMCs. CDR3 loop: CASSLGQAEAFF. The CDR3 DNA follows: TGCGCCAGCAGCTTGGGACAGGCTGAAGCTTTCTTT.